This T cell receptor (beta chain) was documented in a study of cytomegalovirus exposure and HLA in healthy donors. In the study overall: As an earlier analysis found, about 200 million T cells yielded 90 million to 140 million unique TCR beta sequences. Study outcomes and limitations: Reports showed the classifier diagnosing cytomegalovirus status with high specificity and sensitivity. At a 0.05 false discovery rate, a later analysis found around 15,000 TCR beta sequences to be associated with HLA alleles. TCR beta chains associated with HLA were, in a later analysis, more clonally expanded than equally common others.

The PCR ran on 60 Vbeta and 13 Jbeta primers. Measured with immunoSEQ multiplex PCR; TCRdb has only the in-frame clones, and not every one. The sample lists more than 65,000 clones, 79% seen once, with 22% in the top ten. Germline-derived CDR1 and CDR2 are GTSNPN and SVGIG (reference sequence). The V gene end was trimmed by 4 bases and the J gene end by 2 bases; junction bases not matched to a gene: 8. The CDR3 sequence is 16 residues long. Concerning this clone itself: The antigen remains undetermined.

The rearrangement uses TRBV30 and TRBJ2-5; 12 bases agree with TRBD2. The sequencing input was PBMCs. The sequence derives from a woman in her forties in good health and CMV-seropositive. CDR3 in DNA: TGTGCCTGGACTAGCGGGACTAGCGGGTCTCAAGAGACCCAGTACTTC. Amino acids: CAWTSGTSGSQETQYF.